This TCR beta chain was captured in a study of blood T cells in healthy people across ages. Study results and limitations: Using unsorted PBMCs precluded a conclusive naive versus antigen-experienced comparison. Across the age range, TCR beta diversity per million T cells fell in a roughly linear way.

Sample-barcoded 5' priming and a J-beta primer mix drove a second PCR of about 6 to 11 cycles. In TCRdb, the 5' RACE reads were re-called with MiXCR into one record per CDR3 protein. The table has 550,000 to 650,000 distinct CDR3 sequences, roughly 31% seen once. Turning to this clonotype: Its antigen is unknown. This clone may be a read error of a much larger clone one base away.

The CDR3 is 16 residues long. Germline V lookup: CDR1 SGHRS, CDR2 YFSETQ. The receptor comes from a woman older than 75 in good health. Sequencing input: blood. The chain uses TRBV5-1 and TRBJ2-1, with TRBD2 matching over 11 bases. For the CDR3, the DNA is TGCGTCAGCAGCTTGGTGGCTAGCGGGGGGCACAATGAGCAGTTCTTC. Its translation is CVSSLVASGGHNEQFF.